The rows below give T cell receptor beta chains drawn from one sample of a study of T-cell reconstitution after alpha-beta-depleted transplantation in children. MiXCR was run by TCRdb on the PCR reads, yielding one entry per CDR3 protein. This sample has about 470,000 distinct CDR3 sequences, with around two fifths found just once. Material: PBMCs, obtained before TCRalphabeta/CD19-depleted stem cell transplant. The receptors here all came from a girl aged 2-10 years with aplastic anemia, due to receive a stem cell transplant. The CDR3 runs from the conserved cysteine through the conserved F or W. The D gene is left open where the match is weak. Only part of the rows carry a size: once, few, many, or a class if the clone is expanded.

clone size,D gene,J gene,V gene,CDR3 protein,CDR3 DNA
few,TRBD2,TRBJ2-7,TRBV20-1,CSARGLLAGVDIHEQYF,TGCAGTGCTAGAGGTCTCCTAGCGGGAGTCGACATCCACGAGCAGTACTTC
many,TRBD2,TRBJ2-1,TRBV18,CASSPTSGSLNEQFF,TGTGCCAGCTCACCGACTAGCGGGAGCCTCAATGAGCAGTTCTTC
few,-,TRBJ2-2,TRBV7-6,CASRRKSGELFF,TGTGCCAGCAGACGCAAGTCCGGGGAGCTGTTTTTT
few,-,TRBJ1-5,TRBV19,CASKFSTSNQPQHF,TGTGCCAGTAAGTTCAGTACTAGCAATCAGCCCCAGCATTTT
many,-,TRBJ1-1,TRBV6-6,CASSYSRGSEAFF,TGTGCCAGCAGTTACTCGAGGGGATCTGAAGCTTTCTTT
many,TRBD1,TRBJ1-5,TRBV3-1,CASSQDTGGRQPQHF,TGTGCCAGCAGCCAAGACACAGGGGGACGACAGCCCCAGCATTTT
-,-,TRBJ2-7,TRBV12-3/TRBV12-4,CASSPYRDTSYEQYF,TGTGCCAGCAGCCCCTACCGGGACACCTCCTACGAGCAGTACTTC
-,TRBD2,TRBJ2-3,TRBV20-1,CSARLTGLGTDTQYF,TGCAGTGCTAGACTCACGGGACTAGGGACAGATACGCAGTATTTT
few,TRBD2,TRBJ2-3,TRBV20-1,CSARPGGGANTQYF,TGCAGTGCTAGACCGGGGGGGGGAGCGAATACGCAGTATTTT
few,-,TRBJ2-1,TRBV6-1,CASSALGTVSEQFF,TGTGCCAGCAGTGCGCTTGGAACAGTCAGTGAGCAGTTCTTC
-,-,TRBJ2-7,TRBV20-1,CSAQGWALEQYF,TGCAGTGCCCAAGGGTGGGCCCTCGAGCAGTACTTC
-,-,TRBJ2-1,TRBV12-3/TRBV12-4,CASSLALTPGGAANEQFF,TGTGCCAGCAGTTTAGCGCTGACGCCCGGCGGGGCGGCCAATGAGCAGTTCTTC
many,-,TRBJ2-1,TRBV10-3,CAAGSYNEQFF,TGTGCCGCGGGGTCCTACAATGAGCAGTTCTTC
many,-,TRBJ1-1,TRBV7-9,CASSLSGSVPEAFF,TGTGCCAGCAGCTTATCGGGAAGTGTACCTGAAGCTTTCTTT
-,-,TRBJ1-5,TRBV28,CASSPGVLGNQPQHF,TGTGCCAGCAGTCCCGGGGTCTTAGGCAATCAGCCCCAGCATTTT
-,-,TRBJ2-1,TRBV20-1,CSAPEGSPDYNEQFF,TGCAGTGCTCCTGAGGGTAGCCCGGACTACAATGAGCAGTTCTTC
-,-,TRBJ1-1,TRBV20-1,CSAKGGSQFEAFF,TGCAGTGCTAAGGGGGGGTCGCAGTTTGAAGCTTTCTTT
-,TRBD1,TRBJ2-7,TRBV6-2/TRBV6-3,CASHRGTGTHEQYF,TGTGCCAGCCACCGCGGGACAGGGACGCACGAGCAGTACTTC
-,-,TRBJ2-5,TRBV20-1,CSAPPGREETQYF,TGCAGTGCCCCGCCGGGGAGAGAAGAGACCCAGTACTTC
-,-,TRBJ2-7,TRBV28,CASSLIQGSSYEQYF,TGTGCCAGCAGTTTAATACAGGGATCATCCTACGAGCAGTACTTC
once,TRBD1,TRBJ2-3,TRBV29-1,CSVGTSGTGGGDTQYF,TGCAGCGTTGGGACCTCCGGGACAGGGGGCGGGGATACGCAGTATTTT
-,TRBD1,TRBJ1-2,TRBV12-3/TRBV12-4,CASSLRQGSGYTF,TGTGCCAGCAGCCTTCGACAGGGGAGCGGCTACACCTTC
-,-,TRBJ1-1,TRBV11-2,CASSLRPEALNTEAFF,TGTGCCAGCAGCTTGCGCCCAGAGGCCCTGAACACTGAAGCTTTCTTT
many,-,TRBJ2-7,TRBV18,CASSDGSSYEQYF,TGTGCCAGCTCAGACGGGAGCTCCTACGAGCAGTACTTC
-,-,TRBJ2-2,TRBV29-1,CSVVQLNTGELFF,TGCAGCGTTGTACAGTTGAACACCGGGGAGCTGTTTTTT
-,-,TRBJ2-7,TRBV6-5,CASSSATYEQYF,TGTGCCAGCAGTTCGGCCACCTACGAGCAGTACTTC
many,TRBD1,TRBJ1-4,TRBV27,CASTTYRGSNEKLFF,TGTGCCAGCACCACCTACAGGGGGTCCAATGAAAAACTGTTTTTT
-,TRBD1,TRBJ1-1,TRBV5-4,CASSGTRQGLNSEAFF,TGTGCCAGCAGCGGAACCCGACAGGGCCTGAACTCTGAAGCTTTCTTT
many,-,TRBJ2-7,TRBV2,CASSEQGQLYEQYF,TGTGCCAGCAGTGAACAGGGTCAGCTCTACGAGCAGTACTTC
-,-,TRBJ2-1,TRBV9,CASGGGSTYNEQFF,TGTGCCAGCGGGGGCGGGTCAACCTACAATGAGCAGTTCTTC
-,TRBD1,TRBJ2-5,TRBV5-1,CASSMTGGADRETQYF,TGCGCCAGCAGCATGACAGGGGGCGCAGATCGGGAGACCCAGTACTTC
-,TRBD1,TRBJ2-7,TRBV27,CASSRDRGLEQYF,TGTGCCAGCAGCCGGGACAGGGGGCTTGAGCAGTACTTC
many,TRBD1,TRBJ1-5,TRBV6-1,CASSRDRGNQPQHF,TGCGCCAGCAGCCGGGACAGGGGGAATCAGCCCCAGCATTTT
-,-,TRBJ2-7,TRBV28,CASSLPGTESREQYF,TGTGCCAGCAGTTTACCAGGCACGGAGTCGAGGGAGCAGTACTTC
-,TRBD2,TRBJ2-5,TRBV6-5,CASSYGRERETQYF,TGTGCCAGCAGTTACGGGAGGGAGAGGGAGACCCAGTACTTC
-,-,TRBJ2-3,TRBV4-1,CASSQDLWGQGNF,-
many,TRBD2,TRBJ2-7,TRBV5-5,CASSRTSGEPYEQYF,TGTGCCAGCAGCCGGACTAGCGGAGAACCCTACGAGCAGTACTTC
-,TRBD2,TRBJ2-7,TRBV20-1,CSADLGLAGGGGRYEQYF,TGCAGTGCTGACCTGGGGCTAGCGGGAGGTGGTGGCCGTTACGAGCAGTACTTC
many,-,TRBJ2-1,TRBV2,CASSEAKDGSGSYNEQFF,TGTGCCAGCAGTGAAGCGAAGGACGGGAGTGGGTCCTACAATGAGCAGTTCTTC
-,-,TRBJ2-1,TRBV29-1,CSAFFQEGNEQFF,TGCAGCGCCTTCTTCCAGGAGGGGAATGAGCAGTTCTTC
-,-,TRBJ2-5,TRBV20-1,CSAGRYIQETQYF,TGCAGTGCTGGCCGGTACATCCAAGAGACCCAGTACTTC
few,-,TRBJ2-1,TRBV7-2,CASSLDRVDEQFF,TGTGCCAGCAGCTTAGATAGGGTTGATGAGCAGTTCTTC
-,-,TRBJ2-7,TRBV6-1,CASSPRDGREQYF,TGTGCCAGCAGCCCACGGGATGGCCGCGAGCAGTACTTC
few,-,TRBJ1-1,TRBV6-2/TRBV6-3,CAMGVRALKLFF,TGTGCCATGGGGGTCCGGGCACTGAAGCTTTTCTTT
-,-,TRBJ2-7,TRBV20-1,CSAREFYGVAYEQYF,TGCAGTGCTAGAGAGTTTTACGGGGTGGCCTACGAGCAGTACTTC
-,TRBD2,TRBJ2-5,TRBV6-1,CASSSGRARGETQYF,TGTGCCAGCAGCAGCGGGAGGGCCCGGGGAGAGACCCAGTACTTC
-,-,TRBJ2-7,TRBV29-1,CSVAGDTNRYEQYF,TGCAGCGTTGCTGGGGACACGAATAGGTACGAGCAGTACTTC
-,-,TRBJ2-1,TRBV20-1,CSARRNNEQFF,TGCAGTGCTAGGCGGAACAATGAGCAGTTCTTC
-,TRBD2,TRBJ2-5,TRBV6-5,CASSLLGTSGSGQETQYF,TGTGCCAGCAGTTTACTCGGGACTAGCGGGAGTGGTCAAGAGACCCAGTACTTC
-,TRBD1,TRBJ2-7,TRBV28,CASNRQGARYEQYF,TGTGCCAGCAATCGACAGGGGGCGCGGTACGAGCAGTACTTC
many,-,TRBJ2-2,TRBV10-2,CASGAYGNTGELFF,TGCGCCAGCGGGGCCTATGGGAACACCGGGGAGCTGTTTTTT
-,TRBD1,TRBJ1-5,TRBV20-1,CSASAGTGSGNQPQHF,TGCAGTGCTTCAGCCGGGACAGGGTCGGGCAATCAGCCCCAGCATTTT
many,TRBD2,TRBJ2-7,TRBV5-1,CASSWAPSGDSYEQYF,TGCGCCAGCAGCTGGGCCCCTAGCGGGGACTCCTACGAGCAGTACTTC
-,TRBD2,TRBJ2-1,TRBV5-1,CASSSGTSGVASSYNEQFF,TGCGCCAGCAGCTCAGGGACTAGCGGGGTGGCTAGCTCCTACAATGAGCAGTTCTTC
-,TRBD2,TRBJ2-3,TRBV7-3,CASSFGLAGVSDTQYF,TGTGCCAGCAGCTTCGGACTAGCGGGGGTTTCAGATACGCAGTATTTT
-,-,TRBJ2-5,TRBV5-1,CASTISGQWETQYF,TGCGCCAGCACCATATCTGGGCAGTGGGAGACCCAGTACTTC
once,-,TRBJ2-3,TRBV4-2,CASSPGTPAHTQYF,TGTGCCAGCAGCCCCGGGACTCCCGCCCATACGCAGTATTTT
few,-,TRBJ1-1,TRBV7-3,CASSLGPRREAFF,TGTGCCAGCAGCTTAGGGCCCCGACGAGAAGCTTTCTTT
-,TRBD2,TRBJ2-3,TRBV15,CATSRDPSGSLPDTQYF,TGTGCCACCAGCAGAGATCCTAGCGGGAGCCTCCCAGATACGCAGTATTTT